The 18 T cell receptor beta chains below were found in one sample sequenced in a study of OX40 agonist ivuxolimab in advanced cancers. Only in-frame clones appear in the TCRdb table, and some are missing; sequencing was by immunoSEQ multiplex PCR. This sample has about 83,000 clones, with roughly nine tenths found just once. Sample: CD4+ or CD8+ T cells sorted from blood, taken in a trial of the OX40 agonist ivuxolimab. The source is an adult with an advanced solid tumor such as melanoma, head and neck, liver or kidney cancer.

The J gene is TRBJ1-2, the V gene TRBV7-3; D gene ambiguous. CDR3 size: 12 residues. With 5 bases removed from V and 8 bases from J, the gap between germline ends came to 12 bases. CDR1 SGHTA and CDR2 FQGTGA come from the germline V gene. The CDR3 DNA reads TGTGCCAGCAGCAAGGAAGGTCGCGGCTACACCTTC. Translating it yields CASSKEGRGYTF.

The rearrangement links TRBV9 to TRBJ2-5; 8 nucleotides match TRBD2. With V trimmed by 8 bases and J by 7 bases, 13 bases remained unmatched. The V gene's germline CDR1 is SGDLS and CDR2 YYNGEE. The CDR3 consists of 14 residues. As DNA, the CDR3 is TGTGCCAGTGCCGGGGGGGGACTACCCGGGACCCAGTACTTC. It is translated as CASAGGGLPGTQYF.

As concerns this clone: Other DNA variants within this sample encode the same CDR3. V gene TRBV4-1 combines with J gene TRBJ2-3; TRBD2 might be the D (5 bases). CDR1 is MGHRA, CDR2 YSYEKL, per germline. This CDR3 region has 15 residues. The V end lost 1 base, the J end lost 2 bases, and 10 bases lay between the germline ends. The CDR3 protein is CASSQGGLSTDTQYF. In DNA form, the CDR3 reads TGCGCCAGCAGCCAAGGCGGACTCTCCACAGATACGCAGTATTTT.

The chain couples TRBV28 to TRBJ1-5; D perhaps matches TRBD1 (5 bases). Trimming pared 7 bases from V and 3 bases from J, leaving 13 bases between. Per germline, CDR1 MDHEN and CDR2 SYDVKM. The CDR3 length is 14 residues. CDR3 sequence reads: CASTPSGVNQPQHF. In DNA form, the CDR3 reads TGTGCCAGCACTCCCTCGGGGGTCAATCAGCCCCAGCATTTT.

This chain's CDR3 is CARGTSAIAYEQFF. CDR3 DNA: TGTGCCAGAGGGACTAGCGCCATAGCATATGAGCAGTTCTTC. The rearrangement joins TRBV2 to TRBJ2-1; 10 bases line up with TRBD2. V lost 9 bases to trimming and J lost 8 bases; unmatched junction nucleotides: 10. CDR3 length: 14 residues. CDR1 and CDR2 (germline): SNHLY, FYNNEI.

J is TRBJ2-3 and V is TRBV5-1; D unresolved. V was trimmed by 3 bases and J by 4 bases, leaving 0 bases between them. The CDR3 covers 10 residues. Germline CDR1 reads SGHRS; CDR2 reads YFSETQ. In nucleotides, the CDR3 is TGCGCCAGCAGCTCAGATACGCAGTATTTT. Protein sequence: CASSSDTQYF.

The rearrangement uses TRBV28 and TRBJ1-4, with 11 bases identical to TRBD1. CDR1 is MDHEN and CDR2 is SYDVKM in the germline V gene. The CDR3 sequence is 17 residues long. The J segment lost 2 bases and the V segment lost 5 bases, leaving 7 bases of the junction unmatched. CDR3 nucleotides: TGTGCCAGCAGTCTTCCGGGACAGGGGGTGACTAATGAAAAACTGTTTTTT. Its translation: CASSLPGQGVTNEKLFF.

This chain joins TRBV4-1 and TRBJ1-5, with D possibly TRBD1 on 5 matching bases. There are 19 residues in the CDR3. Germline CDR1 reads MGHRA; CDR2 reads YSYEKL. The V end lost 3 bases, the J end lost 1 base, and 22 bases lay between the germline ends. The CDR3 sequence: CASSHPGFGGLRSNQPQHF. CDR3 DNA: TGCGCCAGCAGCCACCCAGGGTTCGGAGGGCTTCGCAGCAATCAGCCCCAGCATTTT.

The CDR3 sequence is CATTPGTSGGDTQYF. Written as DNA, the CDR3 is TGTGCCACCACCCCCGGGACTAGTGGGGGAGATACGCAGTATTTT. The chain recombines TRBV9 with TRBJ2-3; 8 bases fit TRBD2. V was pared by 9 bases and J by 5 bases, with 14 bases of the junction left unmatched. The CDR3 length is 15 residues. CDR1 is SGDLS, CDR2 YYNGEE, per germline.

This sequence joins TRBV19 and TRBJ2-5; possible D gene TRBD1, 5 bases. This CDR3 contains 12 residues. Germline V lookup: CDR1 LNHDA, CDR2 SQIVND (reference sequence). V was cut by 7 bases and J by 3 bases, with 9 bases left in between. CDR3 in DNA: TGTGCCAGTATTGACAGTAAAGAGACCCAGTACTTC. Amino acid sequence: CASIDSKETQYF. The full variable domain, rest sourced from reference TRBV19 and TRBJ2-5, is DGGITQSPKYLFRKEGQNVTLSCEQNLNHDAMYWYRQDPGQGLRLIYYSQIVNDFQKGDIAEGYSVSREKKESFPLTVTSAQKNPTAFYLCASIDSKETQYFGPGTRLLVL.

This chain connects TRBV28 to TRBJ1-2; perhaps TRBD1 as D (5 bases). Germline V gene lookup returns CDR1 MDHEN and CDR2 SYDVKM. The CDR3 contains 13 residues. V shed 6 bases and J shed 8 bases, with 16 bases lying between them. The CDR3 nucleotides read TGTGCCAGCAGCCGGGACGGGCCCCGGGGCTACACCTTC. It codes for CASSRDGPRGYTF.

This chain links TRBV11-2 with TRBJ2-5; possibly TRBD1 or TRBD2 for D (5 bases each). From germline, CDR1 is SGHAT and CDR2 FQNNGV. The CDR3 length is 15 residues. Deletions cut 1 base from V and 5 bases from J, with 14 bases between. The CDR3 is CASSLVGDRRETQYF. The CDR3 nucleotides are TGTGCCAGCAGCTTAGTGGGGGACCGCCGGGAGACCCAGTACTTC.

The sample holds a few counts of this clone. The chain links TRBV28 to TRBJ1-1; unclear D gene. CDR1 and CDR2 from the germline V gene are MDHEN and SYDVKM. The CDR3 contains 13 residues. The V and J ends lost 2 bases and 6 bases respectively, with 10 bases between them. This CDR3 is CASSLVTGSEAFF. The CDR3 DNA reads as TGTGCCAGCAGTTTAGTGACGGGGTCTGAAGCTTTCTTT. Variable domain in full (rest from reference TRBV28 and TRBJ1-1): DVKVTQSSRYLVKRTGEKVFLECVQDMDHENMFWYRQDPGLGLRLIYFSYDVKMKEKGDIPEGYSVSREKKERFSLILESASTNQTSMYLCASSLVTGSEAFFGQGTRLTVV.

The gene calls are TRBV7-3 and TRBJ2-5, with D maybe TRBD1 (5 bases). The germline CDR1 and CDR2 sequences are SGHTA and FQGTGA. The V gene lost 2 bases and the J gene lost 2 bases, with 12 bases spanning the gap. CDR3 length: 15 residues. CDR3 sequence: CASSLPVRVQETQYF. The CDR3 coding sequence is TGTGCCAGCAGCTTACCGGTCAGGGTGCAAGAGACCCAGTACTTC.

On this clone: Other DNA sequences from this sample encode an identical CDR3 as well. This CDR3 is CASSSWTGDTEAFF. CDR3 nucleotide sequence: TGTGCCAGCAGTTCGTGGACAGGGGACACTGAAGCTTTCTTT. The chain combines TRBV27 with TRBJ1-1, with 9 bases aligning to TRBD1. There are 14 residues in the CDR3. With V trimmed by 4 bases and J by 3 bases, 3 bases remained unmatched. Per germline, CDR1 MNHEY and CDR2 SMNVEV (reference sequence).

The CDR3 is CASSLVVGTDAQYTQYF. The CDR3 region has the DNA TGTGCCAGCAGTTTGGTGGTGGGAACAGATGCACAATATACGCAGTATTTT. The V call is TRBV28, the J call TRBJ2-3; no clear D gene. Germline CDR1 MDHEN, CDR2 SYDVKM. Trimming pared 3 bases from V and 7 bases from J, leaving 23 bases between. The CDR3 runs to 17 residues.

The V call is TRBV9, the J call TRBJ1-2, with no clear D. V was pared by 0 bases and J by 0 bases, with 9 bases between. Germline CDR1 is SGDLS and CDR2 is YYNGEE. The CDR3 contains 15 residues. The CDR3, as DNA: TGTGCCAGCAGCGTAGAATCGGTTGCTAACTATGGCTACACCTTC. Its translation is CASSVESVANYGYTF.

V and J are TRBV12-5 and TRBJ1-4; the D is unclear. V was trimmed by 4 bases and J by 4 bases, leaving 1 base between them. Germline loops: CDR1 LGHNT, CDR2 FRNRAP. The CDR3 runs to 11 residues. CDR3 protein: CASGYNEKLFF. DNA of the CDR3: TGTGCTAGTGGTTATAATGAAAAACTGTTTTTT.